The present T cell receptor (beta chain) was sequenced within a study of low-dose radiotherapy and immunotherapy resistance in tumors. TRAV- and TRBV-specific primers were used for first-strand cDNA, which covered alpha and beta chains. TCR amplification involved 20 PCR cycles with a constant-region primer and V-primer adapter. TCRdb called the reads again in MiXCR, with one record for every CDR3 protein. The sample consists of about 39,000 distinct CDR3 sequences, around a third of them appearing once. The sample's time point: before trial treatment. This clonotype was observed many times. Sequenced material: PBMCs, taken before treatment. The receptor was isolated from a male donor with gallbladder cancer.

CDR3 nucleotide sequence: TGTGCCAGCAGCTTCCGTGAGGGGCACACTGAAGCTTTCTTT. It specifies CASSFREGHTEAFF. The chain couples TRBV7-9 to TRBJ1-1, with D possibly TRBD1 on 5 matching bases. Germline CDR1 is SEHNR and CDR2 is FQNEAQ (reference sequence). The CDR3 has 14 amino acids. V dropped 3 bases and J dropped 3 bases, with 11 bases sitting between them.